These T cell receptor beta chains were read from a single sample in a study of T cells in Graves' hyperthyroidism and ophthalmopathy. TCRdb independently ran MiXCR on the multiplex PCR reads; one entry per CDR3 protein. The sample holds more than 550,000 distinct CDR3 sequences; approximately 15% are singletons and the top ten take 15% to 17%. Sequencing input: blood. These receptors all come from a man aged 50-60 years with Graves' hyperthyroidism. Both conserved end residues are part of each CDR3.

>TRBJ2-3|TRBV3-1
CACGPDTQYF
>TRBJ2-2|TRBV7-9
CASSLENDSGELFF
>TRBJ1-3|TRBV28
CASSFPGTAISGNTIYF
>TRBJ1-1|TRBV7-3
CASSLTLQGNTEAFF
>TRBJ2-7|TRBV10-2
CASTDSSRWYEQYF
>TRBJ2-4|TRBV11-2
CASSLGAGENIQYF
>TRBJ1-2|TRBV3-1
CASSAEPVPYGYTF
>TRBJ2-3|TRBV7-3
CASSQLEAPDTQYF
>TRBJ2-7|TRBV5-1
CASSLDSGSYEQYF
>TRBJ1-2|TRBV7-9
CASSLSRSSYGYTF
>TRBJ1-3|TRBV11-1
CASSSGGFGNTIYF
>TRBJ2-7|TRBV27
CASTFGQGSSEQYF
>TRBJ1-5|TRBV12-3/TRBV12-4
CASSLNLGDQPHHF
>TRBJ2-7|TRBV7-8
CASKLPGTGNEQYF
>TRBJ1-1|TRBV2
CASSAPDRHPMNTEAFF
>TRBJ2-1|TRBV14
CASSQGLAGGPRSYNEQFF
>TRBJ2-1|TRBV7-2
CASSPFYEQFF
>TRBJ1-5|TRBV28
CASSPNGGTGAFNQPQHF
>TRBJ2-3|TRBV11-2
CASSFGLAGDETDTQYF
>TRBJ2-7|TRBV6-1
CASSRTSAVFVHEQYF
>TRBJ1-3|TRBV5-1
CASSLSFGGSGNTIYF
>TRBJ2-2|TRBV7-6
CASSLALRRANTGELFF
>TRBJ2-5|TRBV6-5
CASSYTSGQQETQYF
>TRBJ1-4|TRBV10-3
CAIRGGGNEKLFF
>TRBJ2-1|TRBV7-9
CASSLALAASSYNEQFF
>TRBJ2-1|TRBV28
CASKRVYNEQFF
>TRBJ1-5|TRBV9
CASNAGGGLYQPQHF
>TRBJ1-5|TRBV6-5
CASSYSVSHGTGSSDLDQPQHF
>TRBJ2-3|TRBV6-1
CASSFLIPSGRITDTQYF
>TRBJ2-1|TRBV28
CASNQRETYNEQFF
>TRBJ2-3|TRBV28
CASTSGQGSDTQYF
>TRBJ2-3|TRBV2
CASSDQQTDTQYF
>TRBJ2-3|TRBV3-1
CASSQVGGTGRADTQYF
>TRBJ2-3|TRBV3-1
CASSRARVTDTQYF
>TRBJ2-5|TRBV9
CASTIDIEGGETQYF
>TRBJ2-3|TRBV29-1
CSVERLAGTDTQYF
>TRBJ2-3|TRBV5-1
CASGAAGSTDTQYF
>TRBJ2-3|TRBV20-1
CSARSGLAGETDTQYF
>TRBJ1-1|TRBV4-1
CASSQGTRGPNTEAFF
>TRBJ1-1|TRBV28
CASSTTTASEAFF
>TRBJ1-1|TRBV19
CASSVGQGGVMNTEAFF
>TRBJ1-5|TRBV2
CASSQTRDRGGGRMSNQPQHF
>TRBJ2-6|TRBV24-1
CATSDFSGANVLTF
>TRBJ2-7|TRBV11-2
CASSLDLGTGAYEQYF
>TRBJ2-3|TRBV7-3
CASSQREGGTDTQYF
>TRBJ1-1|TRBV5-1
CASSMSRGNTEAFF
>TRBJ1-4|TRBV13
CASSLGPGSNEKLFF
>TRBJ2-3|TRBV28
CASRGVAVDTQYF
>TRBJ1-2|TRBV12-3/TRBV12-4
CASSLYKIRQGTNYGYTF
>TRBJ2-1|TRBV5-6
CASSGGLNEQFF
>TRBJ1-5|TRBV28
CASSLSAVVQPQHF
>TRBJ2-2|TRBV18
CASSPEHSTGELFF
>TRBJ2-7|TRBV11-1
CASSLAALAGGRQYF
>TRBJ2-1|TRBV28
CASSPPGQAYNEQFF
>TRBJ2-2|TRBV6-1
CASRTDEGTGELFF
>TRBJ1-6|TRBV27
CASSFMNRGGNSPLHF
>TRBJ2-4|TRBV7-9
CASRALAAKNIQYF